This T cell receptor (beta chain) appears in the sequencing data of a study of T cell responses to AZD1222 COVID-19 vaccine. Sequencing was performed with immunoSEQ multiplex PCR; in TCRdb, only in-frame clones are kept and a portion is missing. The sample has fewer than 200,000 clones, around 92% seen once. This CDR3 comprises 14 residues. The ends lost 4 bases at V and 1 base at J; junction bases unmatched: 4. Germline V gives CDR1 SGHRS, CDR2 YFSETQ. The sample holds one count of this clone. The sequence was obtained from an adult in good health. This sample comprised peripheral blood, obtained on day 0 of AZD1222 vaccination. The V call is TRBV5-1, the J call TRBJ1-1; 7 positions agree with TRBD1. CDR3 residues: CASSGTVWNTEAFF. Written as DNA, the CDR3 is TGCGCCAGCAGCGGGACAGTCTGGAACACTGAAGCTTTCTTT.